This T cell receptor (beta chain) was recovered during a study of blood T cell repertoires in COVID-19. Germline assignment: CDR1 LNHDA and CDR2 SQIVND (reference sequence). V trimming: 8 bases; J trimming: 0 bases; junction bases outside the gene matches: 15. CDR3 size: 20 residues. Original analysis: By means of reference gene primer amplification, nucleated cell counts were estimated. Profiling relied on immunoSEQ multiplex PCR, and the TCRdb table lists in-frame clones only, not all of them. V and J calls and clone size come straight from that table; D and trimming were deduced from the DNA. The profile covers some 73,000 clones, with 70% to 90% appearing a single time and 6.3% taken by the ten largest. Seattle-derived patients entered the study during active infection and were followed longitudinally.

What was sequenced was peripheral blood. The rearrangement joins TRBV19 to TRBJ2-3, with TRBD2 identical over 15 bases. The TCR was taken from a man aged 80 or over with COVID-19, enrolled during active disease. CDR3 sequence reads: CASQPKKGTSGGLSTDTQYF. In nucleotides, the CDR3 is TGTGCCAGTCAGCCCAAGAAGGGGACTAGCGGGGGGCTTAGCACAGATACGCAGTATTTT.